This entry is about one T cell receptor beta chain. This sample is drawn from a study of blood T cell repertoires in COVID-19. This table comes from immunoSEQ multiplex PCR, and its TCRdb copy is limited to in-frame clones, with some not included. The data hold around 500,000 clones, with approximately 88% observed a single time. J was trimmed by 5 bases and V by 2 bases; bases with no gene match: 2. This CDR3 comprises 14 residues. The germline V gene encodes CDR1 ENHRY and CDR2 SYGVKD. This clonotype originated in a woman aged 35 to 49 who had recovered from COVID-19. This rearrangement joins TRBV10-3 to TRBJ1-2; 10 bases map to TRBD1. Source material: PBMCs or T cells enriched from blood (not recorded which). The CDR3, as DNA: TGTGCCATCAGTGAGCCGGGACAGGGGTATGGCTACACCTTC. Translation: CAISEPGQGYGYTF.